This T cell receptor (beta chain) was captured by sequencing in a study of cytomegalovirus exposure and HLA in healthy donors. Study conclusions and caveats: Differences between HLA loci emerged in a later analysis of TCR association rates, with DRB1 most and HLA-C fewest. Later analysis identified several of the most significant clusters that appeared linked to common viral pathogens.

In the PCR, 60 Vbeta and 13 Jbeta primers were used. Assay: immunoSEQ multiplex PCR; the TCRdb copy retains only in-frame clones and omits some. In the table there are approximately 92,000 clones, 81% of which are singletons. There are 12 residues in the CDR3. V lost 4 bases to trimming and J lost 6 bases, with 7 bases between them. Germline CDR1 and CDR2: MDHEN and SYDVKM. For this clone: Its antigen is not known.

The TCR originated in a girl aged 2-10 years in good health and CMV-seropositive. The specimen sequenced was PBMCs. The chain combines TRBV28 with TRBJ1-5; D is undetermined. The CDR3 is CASSSASQPQHF. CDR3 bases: TGTGCCAGCAGTTCTGCTAGTCAGCCCCAGCATTTT.